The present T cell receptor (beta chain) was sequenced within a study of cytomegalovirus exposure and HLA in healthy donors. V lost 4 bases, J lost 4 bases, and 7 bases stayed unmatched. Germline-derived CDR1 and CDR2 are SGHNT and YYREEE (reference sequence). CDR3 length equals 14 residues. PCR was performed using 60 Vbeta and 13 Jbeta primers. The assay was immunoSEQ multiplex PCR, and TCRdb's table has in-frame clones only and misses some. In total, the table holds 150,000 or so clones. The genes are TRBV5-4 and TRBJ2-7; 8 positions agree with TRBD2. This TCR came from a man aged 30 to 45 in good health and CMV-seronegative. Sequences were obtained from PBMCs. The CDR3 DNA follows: TGTGCCAGCAGCGCGCCGGGACTAGGATACGAGCAGTACTTC. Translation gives CASSAPGLGYEQYF.